These 9 T cell receptor beta chains were all obtained from the same sample, sequenced in a study of T cell responses to AZD1222 COVID-19 vaccine. The table came from immunoSEQ multiplex PCR; TCRdb's copy has only in-frame clones and leaves some out. The data hold about 120,000 clones, with around 84% observed a single time. The sequencing used peripheral blood, collected on day 0 of AZD1222 vaccination. These TCRs come from an adult in good health.

The CDR3 nucleotides read TGTGCCAGCAGCTTAGGGCAGGTAAACACTGAAGCTTTCTTT. It encodes CASSLGQVNTEAFF. The V gene is TRBV11-2, the J gene TRBJ1-1; the D is unclear. Trimming left V 1 base short and J 2 bases short, with 8 bases between. Per the germline V gene, CDR1 is SGHAT and CDR2 is FQNNGV. This CDR3 is built from 14 residues. The full variable domain, its missing parts supplied by reference TRBV11-2 and TRBJ1-1, is EAGVAQSPRYKIIEKRQSVAFWCNPISGHATLYWYQQILGQGPKLLIQFQNNGVVDDSQLPKDRFSAERLKGVDSTLKIQPAKLEDSAVYLCASSLGQVNTEAFFGQGTRLTVV.

This chain uses TRBV18 with TRBJ2-3; D gene ambiguous. Per the germline V gene, CDR1 is KGHSH and CDR2 is LQKENI. The CDR3 has 12 amino acids. V shed 8 bases and J shed 3 bases, with 9 bases lying between them. The CDR3 here is CASRRATDTQYF. For the CDR3, the DNA is TGTGCCAGCCGGAGAGCTACAGATACGCAGTATTTT.

The chain couples TRBV25-1 to TRBJ2-1, with 9 positions matching TRBD2. Unmatched junction bases numbered 6, after V lost 6 bases and J lost 0 bases. CDR1 MGHDK and CDR2 SYGVNS come from the germline V gene. This CDR3 spans 16 amino acids. Here the CDR3 reads CASRATSGSSYNEQFF. The CDR3 DNA reads as TGTGCCAGCAGGGCGACTAGCGGTAGCTCCTACAATGAGCAGTTCTTC.

CDR3 sequence: CATSDLTFLGTQYF. The CDR3 DNA is TGTGCCACCAGTGATTTAACTTTCTTGGGTACGCAGTATTTT. The genes are TRBV24-1 and TRBJ2-3; D not certain. With 1 base removed from V and 8 bases from J, the gap between germline ends came to 12 bases. The CDR3 extends over 14 amino acids. The germline gives CDR1 KGHDR, CDR2 SFDVKD.

This sequence joins TRBV7-2 and TRBJ2-5; 11 nucleotides match TRBD2. The ends lost 8 bases at V and 1 base at J; junction bases unmatched: 9. The CDR3 spans 16 residues. Germline V gives CDR1 SGHTA, CDR2 FQGNSA. The chain's CDR3 is CASLGTSGTFQETQYF. In DNA, the CDR3 is TGTGCCAGCTTAGGGACTAGCGGCACTTTCCAAGAGACCCAGTACTTC.

The rearrangement links TRBV28 to TRBJ1-1, with TRBD1 matching over 12 bases. Trimming at V came to 9 bases and at J to 4 bases, leaving 6 bases not matched to a gene. This CDR3 spans 14 amino acids. Germline-derived CDR1 and CDR2 are MDHEN and SYDVKM. The CDR3 region has the DNA TGTGCCAGTGCCGGGACAGGGGGCATCACTGAAGCTTTCTTT. Translation: CASAGTGGITEAFF.

As for this clone: An end of the junction differs from the germline gene, which may be a read error. The chain couples TRBV3-1 (or the pseudogene TRBV3-2) to TRBJ1-1; 7 bases are a match to TRBD1. The CDR3 spans 14 residues. Germline CDR1 LGHDT, CDR2 YNNKEL (reference sequence). The CDR3, as DNA: TGTGCCAGCAGACAAGGGGAAACAGGGGCTGAAGCTTTCTTT. It encodes CASRQGETGAEAFF.

About this clone itself: Different DNA sequences within this sample yield the same CDR3. The chain combines TRBV6-5 with TRBJ2-7, with D maybe TRBD1 (6 bases). V was trimmed by 4 bases and J by 2 bases, leaving 9 bases between them. The CDR3 spans 13 residues. The germline V gene has CDR1 MNHEY and CDR2 SVGAGI. CDR3 region: CASSSGQTYEQYF. The CDR3 nucleotides are TGTGCCAGCAGTTCGGGACAAACCTACGAGCAGTACTTC.

The genes are TRBV29-1 and TRBJ2-5; the match to TRBD1 covers 9 bases. V lost 6 bases and J lost 5; bases outside the gene matches: 4. CDR1 SQVTM and CDR2 ANQGSEA come from the germline V gene. The CDR3 spans 12 residues. The CDR3 here is CSVGTGLETQYF. CDR3 bases: TGCAGCGTGGGGACAGGGCTGGAGACCCAGTACTTC.